This T cell receptor (beta chain) was recovered during a study of tumor-infiltrating lymphocytes in primary liver carcinoma. Unsorted whole blood supplied the RNA, and germline DNA was extracted too. TCR beta cDNA came from approximately 0.55 ug total RNA, primed with a constant-region primer. TCR beta libraries came from three nested multiplex PCR rounds using slightly modified ARM-PCR. The first two PCR rounds used TRBV1-TRBV30 forward primers with a C-beta reverse primer, around 10 cycles each. TCRdb itself ran the multiplex PCR reads through MiXCR, one entry per CDR3 protein. The data show some 180,000 distinct CDR3 sequences, with roughly 60% seen just once and under 75% held by the top ten. J was trimmed by 2 bases and V by 3 bases; bases with no gene match: 2. Looked up from germline, CDR1 is GTSNPN and CDR2 is SVGIG (reference sequence). This CDR3 has 13 amino acids.

The sequencing input was peripheral blood. The J gene is TRBJ2-5, the V gene TRBV30; 8 positions match TRBD1. This TCR came from a middle-aged man with primary liver carcinoma and hepatitis B virus infection. CDR3 amino acids: CAWSYRGQETQYF. The DNA of the CDR3 is TGTGCCTGGAGCTACAGGGGGCAAGAGACCCAGTACTTC.